This T cell receptor (beta chain) was obtained from a study of identical twins. General study findings and limits: The models systematically underestimated how much out-of-frame TCR alpha was shared in monozygotic twins. Out-of-frame alpha sequences common to twins were enriched for low generation probability.

Concerning this clonotype itself: Its antigen is not known.

Germline lookup yields CDR1 DFQATT and CDR2 SNEGSKA (reference sequence). Losses at the gene ends were 0 bases for V and 4 bases for J; bases not matched to a gene: 7. There are 17 residues in the CDR3. A single record per CDR3 protein comes from TCRdb applying MiXCR to the 5' RACE reads. The sample yields roughly 250,000 distinct CDR3 sequences, 5.5% to 8% seen once. These records were also assigned to another study, of yellow fever vaccine responses in identical twins.

Sequences were obtained from memory (CD45RO+) T cells sorted from blood. The TCR comes from a young woman in good health. This chain connects TRBV20-1 to TRBJ2-3; 13 bases are shared with TRBD2. The CDR3 region is CSARDQLAGGLSDTQYF. CDR3 in DNA: TGCAGTGCTAGAGATCAACTAGCGGGGGGGCTATCAGATACGCAGTATTTT.